The T cell receptor (beta chain) described here comes from a study of blood T cell repertoires in COVID-19 (dated by TCRdb to 2019 to 2021). Regarding the research as a whole: Collaborator samples came from the United States, Italy and Spain and covered acute and convalescent phases of COVID-19. Samples came from the ongoing ImmuneRACE study (first 160 participants) plus 1,254 subjects from 6 global collaborators. The prospective study material was composed of cDNA or gDNA derived from T cells, B-cell-depleted T cells, or PBMCs. A de-identified subject ID, COVID-19 status, age in years and sex were almost always included in the sample metadata. Subjects who had been exposed to COVID-19, were actively infected with it, or had recovered from it provided the deeply sampled blood TCRbeta repertoires that made up the dataset. The repertoires were released in a freely available public database intended as a resource for research on the immune response to SARS-CoV-2. Where HLA class I and class II types were available, the types were taken from metadata supplied by the sample provider, not from assay-based typing. Beyond this particular receptor, the publication reports: The quantity of clinical and demographic metadata differed by source and by participant and was supplied without curation.

Here V drops 1 base and J drops 7 bases, and the junction holds 11 bases not matched to any gene. CDR1 and CDR2 are drawn from the germline V gene (reference sequence): SEHNR, FQNEAQ. Including the terminal cysteine and phenylalanine, the CDR3 comprises 18 residues. Solely the CDR3 DNA is kept, with 54 bases framed from the first base. Participants in the prospective study were enrolled through a virtual design, were aged 18 to 89 years, and lived in under 25 United States geographic areas. In the prospective study, participants were assigned to cohorts based on the clinical history participants reported in a screening survey and a study questionnaire. Each participant in the prospective study had whole blood, serum and a nasopharyngeal or oropharyngeal swab collected by mobile phlebotomists. Participants in the prospective study had the option to provide additional blood draws and questionnaires over a roughly 2-month period. Before DNA extraction, prospective study blood samples were shipped either frozen or at room temperature.

The immunoSEQ Assay, a bias-controlled multiplex PCR, was used to amplify TCRbeta CDR3 regions from genomic DNA. As for the original processing: The number of nucleated cells in each sample was estimated by amplification of reference gene primers within the assay. To quantify the absolute abundance of each unique TCRbeta CDR3 rearrangement, sequence reads were collapsed and filtered. For each sample, productive Simpson clonality was calculated by taking the square root of Simpson's diversity index across productive rearrangements. TCRdb mirrors the immuneACCESS table, restricted to in-frame sequences. Some clones are absent from its copies; in checked studies, under half trace to an unresolved V gene, and the reason for the others is unknown. That table supplies the V and J calls and clone size; D and trimming were determined from the DNA. The sample table holds just over 300,000 clones, of which 85% to 90% were seen once. 4% to 5.5% of the sample lies in the top ten.

As for this clone: Its cognate antigen has yet to be identified. Base qualities were left out, and no much larger clone turns up one base away.

The clonotype was recovered from a woman aged 18-35 years with acute COVID-19. The sample taken for sequencing was PBMCs or T cells enriched from blood (not recorded which). The chain uses TRBV7-9 and TRBJ2-1; 12 central nucleotides agree with TRBD2. The CDR3 corresponds to CASSLVEYGLAGNNEQFF. Read as DNA, the sequence is TGTGCCAGCAGCTTAGTGGAATACGGACTAGCGGGAAATAATGAGCAGTTCTTC.